This T cell receptor (beta chain) emerged from a study of T cell repertoires in cytomegalovirus infection. At the level of the study: CMV infection together with matching HLA type was indicated by public TCR beta signatures. Study-wide points: The ex vivo response was dominated by HLA-C-restricted CMV-specific TCR beta clonotypes. The study identified carriers of CMV plus the relevant HLA from cumulative public TCR beta family frequency.

TCRdb ran MiXCR on the reads and lists one entry per CDR3 protein. In the table there are some 480,000 distinct CDR3 sequences, roughly a third of which are singletons. This CDR3 is built from 15 residues. CDR1 is MGHRA and CDR2 is YSYEKL in the germline V gene. J was trimmed by 2 bases and V by 3 bases; bases with no gene match: 4. As for this clonotype: Its specificity is not known.

The sequence was collected from a human donor in good health (CMV status not recorded). Some clones in this sample may be carry-over from other donors' samples. The chain employs TRBV4-1 and TRBJ2-1, with 7 bases that match TRBD1. The sequencing used cultured PBMCs, collected from culture after CMV antigen stimulation. This CDR3 is CASSQAGTAYNEQFF. CDR3 DNA: TGCGCCAGCAGCCAGGCCGGGACAGCCTACAATGAGCAGTTCTTC.